The source of this T cell receptor beta chain is a study of molecular identifiers for immune sequencing clone quantification. This CDR3 region has 15 residues. Germline V gives CDR1 LGHDT, CDR2 YNNKEL (reference sequence). V shed 3 bases, J shed 2 bases, and the junction held 4 bases outside the gene matches. This clonotype was counted many times. Sorting selected naive CD8 T cells with a CD8+CD4-CCR7+CD45RA+ phenotype. Each CDR3 protein gets one entry after TCRdb re-called the PCR reads with MiXCR. The sample shows about 640,000 distinct CDR3 sequences, approximately 20% of them seen only once. The sample consisted of naive CD8+ T cells from blood, with Jurkat cell RNA spiked in. Stated subset: FACS-sorted CD8+CD4-CCR7+CD45RA+ naive T cells. The sequence derives from a human donor in good health. Some libraries in this study had Jurkat cell RNA spiked in. J is TRBJ2-3 and V is TRBV3-1, with TRBD2 identical over 8 bases. CDR3 region: CASSHVAGHTDTQYF. The CDR3 region has the DNA TGTGCCAGCAGCCATGTAGCGGGACACACAGATACGCAGTATTTT.